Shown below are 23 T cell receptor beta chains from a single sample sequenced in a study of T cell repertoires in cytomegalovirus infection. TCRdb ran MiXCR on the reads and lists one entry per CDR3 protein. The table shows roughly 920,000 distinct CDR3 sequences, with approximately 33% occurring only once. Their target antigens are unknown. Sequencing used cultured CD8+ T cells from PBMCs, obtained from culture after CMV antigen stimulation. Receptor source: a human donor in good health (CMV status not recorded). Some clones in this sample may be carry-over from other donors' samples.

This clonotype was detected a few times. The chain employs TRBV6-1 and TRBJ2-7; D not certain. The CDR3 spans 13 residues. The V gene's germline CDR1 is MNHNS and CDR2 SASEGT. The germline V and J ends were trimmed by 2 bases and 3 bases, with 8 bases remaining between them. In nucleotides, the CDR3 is TGTGCCAGCAGTGAAAAGGAGCTCTACGAGCAGTACGTC. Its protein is CASSEKELYEQYV.

The CDR3 is CASGLNPGTGGYSGANVLTF. The CDR3 nucleotides read TGTGCTAGTGGTTTGAACCCCGGGACAGGGGGTTACTCTGGGGCCAACGTCCTGACTTTC. The genes are TRBV12-5 and TRBJ2-6; 11 bases map to TRBD1. The CDR3 is 20 residues long. Trimming at V came to 2 bases and at J to 0 bases, leaving 9 bases not matched to a gene. CDR1 and CDR2 from the germline V gene are LGHNT and FRNRAP. The variable domain in full, completed from reference TRBV12-5 and TRBJ2-6, reads DARVTQTPRHKVTEMGQEVTMRCQPILGHNTVFWYRQTMMQGLELLAYFRNRAPLDDSGMPKDRFSAEMPDATLATLKIQPSEPRDSAVYFCASGLNPGTGGYSGANVLTFGAGSRLTVL.

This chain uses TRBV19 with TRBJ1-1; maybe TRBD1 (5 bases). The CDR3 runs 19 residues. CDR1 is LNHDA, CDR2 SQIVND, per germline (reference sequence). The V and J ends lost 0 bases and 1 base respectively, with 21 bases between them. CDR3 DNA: TGTGCCAGTAGTATAGATTACGTTTATTCCCGGGACGGGAACACTGAAGCTTTCTTT. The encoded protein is CASSIDYVYSRDGNTEAFF. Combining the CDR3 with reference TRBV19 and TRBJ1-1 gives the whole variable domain DGGITQSPKYLFRKEGQNVTLSCEQNLNHDAMYWYRQDPGQGLRLIYYSQIVNDFQKGDIAEGYSVSREKKESFPLTVTSAQKNPTAFYLCASSIDYVYSRDGNTEAFFGQGTRLTVV.

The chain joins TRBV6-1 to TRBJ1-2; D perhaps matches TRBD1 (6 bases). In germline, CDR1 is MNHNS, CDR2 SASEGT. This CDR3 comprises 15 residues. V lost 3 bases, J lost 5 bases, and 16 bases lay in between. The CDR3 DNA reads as TGTGCCAGCAGTGACTGGGCAGGGGCACCGTATGGCTACACCTTC. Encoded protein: CASSDWAGAPYGYTF.

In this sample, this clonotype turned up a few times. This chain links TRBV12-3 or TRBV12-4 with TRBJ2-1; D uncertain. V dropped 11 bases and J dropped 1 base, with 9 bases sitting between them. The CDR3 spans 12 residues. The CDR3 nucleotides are TGTGCCGTCGGCTCATCCTACAATGAGCAGTTCTTC. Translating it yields CAVGSSYNEQFF.

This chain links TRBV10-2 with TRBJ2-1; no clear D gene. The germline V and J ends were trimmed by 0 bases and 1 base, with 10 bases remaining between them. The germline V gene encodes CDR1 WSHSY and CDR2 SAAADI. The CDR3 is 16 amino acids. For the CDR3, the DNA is TGCGCCAGCAGTGAGTCAGGCAGAATTTCCTACAATGAGCAGTTCTTC. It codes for CASSESGRISYNEQFF.

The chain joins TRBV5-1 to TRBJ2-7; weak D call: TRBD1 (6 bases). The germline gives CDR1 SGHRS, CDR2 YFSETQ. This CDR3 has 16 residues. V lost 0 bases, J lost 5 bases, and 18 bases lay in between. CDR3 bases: TGCGCCAGCAGCTTGGGTAATGGCAGGGGAACAAACGAGCAGTACTTC. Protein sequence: CASSLGNGRGTNEQYF.

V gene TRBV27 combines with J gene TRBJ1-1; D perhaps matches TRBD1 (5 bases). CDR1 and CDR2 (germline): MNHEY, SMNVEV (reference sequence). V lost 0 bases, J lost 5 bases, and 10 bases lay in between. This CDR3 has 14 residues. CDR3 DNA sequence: TGTGCCAGCAGTTTATCCCTGGGGGGGACTGAAGCTTTCTTT. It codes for CASSLSLGGTEAFF.

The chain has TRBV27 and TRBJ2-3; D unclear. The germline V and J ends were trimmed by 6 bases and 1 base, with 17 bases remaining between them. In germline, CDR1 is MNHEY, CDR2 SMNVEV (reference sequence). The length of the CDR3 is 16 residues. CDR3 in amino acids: CASRPLQVLGTDTQYF. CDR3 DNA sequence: TGTGCCAGCAGACCTCTCCAGGTCCTGGGCACAGATACGCAGTATTTT.

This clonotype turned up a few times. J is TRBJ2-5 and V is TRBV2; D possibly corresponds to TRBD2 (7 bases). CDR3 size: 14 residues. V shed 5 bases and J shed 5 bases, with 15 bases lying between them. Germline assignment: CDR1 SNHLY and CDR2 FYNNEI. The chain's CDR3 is CASSPGGLRETQYF. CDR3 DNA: TGTGCCAGCAGTCCCGGGGGGCTCAGGGAGACCCAGTACTTC.

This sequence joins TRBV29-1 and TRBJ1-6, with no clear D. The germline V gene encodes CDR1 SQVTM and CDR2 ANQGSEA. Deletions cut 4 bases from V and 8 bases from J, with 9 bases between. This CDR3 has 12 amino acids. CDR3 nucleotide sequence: TGCAGCGTTGCGGATTTGGATTCACCCCTCCACTTT. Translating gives CSVADLDSPLHF.

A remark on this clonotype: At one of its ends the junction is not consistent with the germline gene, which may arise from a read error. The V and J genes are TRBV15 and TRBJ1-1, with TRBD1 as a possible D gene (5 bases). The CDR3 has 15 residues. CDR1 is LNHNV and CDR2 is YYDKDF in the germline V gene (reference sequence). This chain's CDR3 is CATSSHLTGNTVAFF. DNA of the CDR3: TGTGCCACCAGCTCCCATTTAACAGGAAACACTGTAGCTTTCTTT. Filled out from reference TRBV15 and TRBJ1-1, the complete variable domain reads DAMVIQNPRYQVTQFGKPVTLSCSQTLNHNVMYWYQQKSSQAPKLLFHYYDKDFNNEADTPDNFQSRRPNTSFCFLDIRSPGLGDTAMYLCATSSHLTGNTVAFFGQGTRLTVV.

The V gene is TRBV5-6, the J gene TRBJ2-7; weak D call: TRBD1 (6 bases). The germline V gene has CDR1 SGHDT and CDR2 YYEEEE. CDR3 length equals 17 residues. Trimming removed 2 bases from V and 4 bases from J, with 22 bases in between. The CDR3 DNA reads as TGTGCCAGCAGCTTCTCTGCCTACGGAACAGGGCTTTACGAGCAGTACGTC. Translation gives CASSFSAYGTGLYEQYV.

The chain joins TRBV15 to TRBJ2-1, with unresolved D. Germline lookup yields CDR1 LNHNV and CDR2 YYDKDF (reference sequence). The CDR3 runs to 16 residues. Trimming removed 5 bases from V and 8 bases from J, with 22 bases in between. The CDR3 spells CATSPDLRIPKDEQFF. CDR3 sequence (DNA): TGTGCCACCAGCCCGGACCTGAGGATCCCAAAAGATGAGCAGTTCTTC.

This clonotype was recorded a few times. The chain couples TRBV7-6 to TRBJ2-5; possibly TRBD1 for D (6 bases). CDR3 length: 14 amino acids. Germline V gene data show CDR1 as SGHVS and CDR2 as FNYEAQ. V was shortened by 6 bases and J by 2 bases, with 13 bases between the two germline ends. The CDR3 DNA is TGTGCCAGCAGGGCCACCCAGGGGCAAGAGACCCAGTACTTC. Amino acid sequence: CASRATQGQETQYF.

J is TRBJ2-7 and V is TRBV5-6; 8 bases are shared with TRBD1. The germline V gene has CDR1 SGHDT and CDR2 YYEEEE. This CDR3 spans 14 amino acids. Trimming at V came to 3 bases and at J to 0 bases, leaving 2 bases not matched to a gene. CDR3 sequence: CASSWTGNSYEQYF. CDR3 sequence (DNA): TGTGCCAGCAGCTGGACAGGGAACTCCTACGAGCAGTACTTC. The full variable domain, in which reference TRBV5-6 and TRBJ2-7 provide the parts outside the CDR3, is DAGVTQSPTHLIKTRGQQVTLRCSPKSGHDTVSWYQQALGQGPQFIFQYYEEEERQRGNFPDRFSGHQFPNYSSELNVNALLLGDSALYLCASSWTGNSYEQYFGPGTRLTVT.

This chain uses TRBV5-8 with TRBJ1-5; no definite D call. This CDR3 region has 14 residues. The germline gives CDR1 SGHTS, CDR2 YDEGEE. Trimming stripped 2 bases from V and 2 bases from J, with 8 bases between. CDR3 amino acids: CASSFRWGNQPQHF. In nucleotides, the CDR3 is TGTGCCAGCAGCTTTAGGTGGGGCAATCAGCCCCAGCATTTT.

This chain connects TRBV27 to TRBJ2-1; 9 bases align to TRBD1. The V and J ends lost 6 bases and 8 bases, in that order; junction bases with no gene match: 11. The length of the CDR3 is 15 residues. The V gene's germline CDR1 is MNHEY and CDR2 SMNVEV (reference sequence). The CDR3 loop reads CASSSLGTGSHEQFF. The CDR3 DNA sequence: TGTGCCAGCAGCTCCCTCGGGACAGGGTCCCATGAGCAGTTCTTC.

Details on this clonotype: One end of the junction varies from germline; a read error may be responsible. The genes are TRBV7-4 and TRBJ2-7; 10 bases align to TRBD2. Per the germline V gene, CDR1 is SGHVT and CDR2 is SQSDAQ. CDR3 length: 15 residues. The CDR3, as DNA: TGTGTCAGCAGCTTCCGGACTAGCGGTCCCTACGAGCAGTACTTC. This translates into CVSSFRTSGPYEQYF. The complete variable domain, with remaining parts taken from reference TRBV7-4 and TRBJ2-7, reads GAGVSQSPRYKVAKRGRDVALRCDSISGHVTLYWYRQTLGQGSEVLTYSQSDAQRDKSGRPSGRFSAERPERSVSTLKIQRTEQGDSAVYLCVSSFRTSGPYEQYFGPGTRLTVT.

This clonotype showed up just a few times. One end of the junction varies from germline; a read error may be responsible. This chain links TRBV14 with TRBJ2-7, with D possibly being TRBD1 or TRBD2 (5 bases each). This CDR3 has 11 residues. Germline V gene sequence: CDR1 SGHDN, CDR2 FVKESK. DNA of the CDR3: TGTGCCAGCAGCCAAGGGGGGATGATACTCTTC. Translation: CASSQGGMILF.

CDR3 in DNA: TGCGCCAGCAGTTCTGCCGAAGGGGGCGCGAAGAGGGGGGATGGCTACACCTTC. This sequence encodes CASSSAEGGAKRGDGYTF. The chain is built from TRBV5-1 and TRBJ1-2; the match to TRBD1 covers 7 bases. Losses at the gene ends were 5 bases for V and 6 bases for J; bases not matched to a gene: 22. Looked up from germline, CDR1 is SGHRS and CDR2 is YFSETQ. The CDR3 consists of 18 residues.

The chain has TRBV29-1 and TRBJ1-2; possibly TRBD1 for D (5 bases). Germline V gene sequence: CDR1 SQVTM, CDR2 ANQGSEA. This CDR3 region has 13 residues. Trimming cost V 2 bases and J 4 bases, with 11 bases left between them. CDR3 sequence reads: CSVEIQQGYGYTF. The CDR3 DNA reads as TGCAGCGTTGAAATACAGCAGGGCTATGGCTACACCTTC.

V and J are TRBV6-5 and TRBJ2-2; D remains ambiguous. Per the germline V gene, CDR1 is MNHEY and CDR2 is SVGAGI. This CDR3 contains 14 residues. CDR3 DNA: TGTGCTTCCGAAGCTGGGCTGCTCACCGGGGAGCTGTTTTTT. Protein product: CASEAGLLTGELFF.